These T cell receptor beta chains were read from a single sample in a study of human T cells and chemical hapten exposure. In TCRdb, the RACE reads were re-called with MiXCR into one record per CDR3 protein. The data show around 95,000 distinct CDR3 sequences, approximately 11% seen once. Material: whole blood, obtained in connection with sensitization to the hapten diphenylcyclopropenone (DPC). These receptors all come from a woman in her fifties or sixties with alopecia areata. Some clones in this sample may be carry-over from other donors' samples. Each CDR3 is given with its conserved first and last residue. The order of the fields is J gene, clone size, V gene, D gene, CDR3 protein, CDR3 DNA. The D gene is left open where the match is weak. The listing skips clone size in some rows; elsewhere it reads once, few, many or a size class.

j_gene: TRBJ1-1; abundance: NA; v_gene: TRBV24-1; d_gene: TRBD1; CDR3aa: CATSPPDRLAPPAFF; CDR3nt: TGTGCCACCAGTCCGCCGGACAGGTTAGCTCCTCCCGCTTTCTTT
j_gene: TRBJ2-7; abundance: few; v_gene: TRBV14; d_gene: NA; CDR3aa: CASSHRYRELYYEQYF; CDR3nt: TGTGCCAGCAGCCACCGCTACAGGGAGCTCTACTACGAGCAGTACTTC
j_gene: TRBJ1-1; abundance: many; v_gene: TRBV5-1; d_gene: NA; CDR3aa: CASRLVWDTEAFF; CDR3nt: TGCGCCAGCAGGTTGGTTTGGGACACTGAAGCTTTCTTT
j_gene: TRBJ1-5; abundance: many; v_gene: TRBV20-1; d_gene: NA; CDR3aa: CSAPLPGATGQPQHF; CDR3nt: TGCAGTGCTCCCCTCCCGGGGGCGACAGGTCAGCCCCAGCATTTT
j_gene: TRBJ2-3; abundance: NA; v_gene: TRBV10-1; d_gene: NA; CDR3aa: CASSVRQGLGTDTQYF; CDR3nt: TGCGCCAGCAGTGTGAGGCAGGGCTTGGGCACAGATACGCAGTATTTT
j_gene: TRBJ1-1; abundance: many; v_gene: TRBV12-3/TRBV12-4; d_gene: NA; CDR3aa: CASSLTTGLAFF; CDR3nt: TGTGCCAGCAGTTTAACCACAGGTCTGGCTTTCTTT
j_gene: TRBJ2-1; abundance: NA; v_gene: TRBV12-5; d_gene: NA; CDR3aa: CASAVGGSYNEQFF; CDR3nt: TGTGCTAGTGCGGTTGGCGGCTCCTACAATGAGCAGTTCTTC
j_gene: TRBJ1-6; abundance: many; v_gene: TRBV24-1; d_gene: NA; CDR3aa: CATPAGRGSNSPLHF; CDR3nt: TGTGCCACCCCGGCGGGCAGGGGTTCAAATTCACCCCTCCACTTT
j_gene: TRBJ2-7; abundance: NA; v_gene: TRBV5-1; d_gene: NA; CDR3aa: CASCQDITSSYEQYF; CDR3nt: TGCGCCAGCTGCCAGGACATTACGAGCTCCTACGAGCAGTACTTC
j_gene: TRBJ1-1; abundance: few; v_gene: TRBV12-3/TRBV12-4; d_gene: TRBD1; CDR3aa: CASRVGGTANTEAFF; CDR3nt: TGTGCCAGCAGGGTGGGGGGGACAGCGAACACTGAAGCTTTCTTT
j_gene: TRBJ2-7; abundance: NA; v_gene: TRBV2; d_gene: NA; CDR3aa: CAGSRQLAYEQYF; CDR3nt: TGTGCCGGCAGTCGGCAGCTTGCCTACGAGCAGTACTTC
j_gene: TRBJ1-1; abundance: NA; v_gene: TRBV29-1; d_gene: NA; CDR3aa: CSVVRLANTEAFF; CDR3nt: TGCAGCGTTGTTCGTCTGGCGAACACTGAAGCTTTCTTT
j_gene: TRBJ1-1; abundance: many; v_gene: TRBV18; d_gene: NA; CDR3aa: CASSPGRGTEAFF; CDR3nt: TGTGCCAGCTCACCAGGGAGGGGCACTGAAGCTTTCTTT